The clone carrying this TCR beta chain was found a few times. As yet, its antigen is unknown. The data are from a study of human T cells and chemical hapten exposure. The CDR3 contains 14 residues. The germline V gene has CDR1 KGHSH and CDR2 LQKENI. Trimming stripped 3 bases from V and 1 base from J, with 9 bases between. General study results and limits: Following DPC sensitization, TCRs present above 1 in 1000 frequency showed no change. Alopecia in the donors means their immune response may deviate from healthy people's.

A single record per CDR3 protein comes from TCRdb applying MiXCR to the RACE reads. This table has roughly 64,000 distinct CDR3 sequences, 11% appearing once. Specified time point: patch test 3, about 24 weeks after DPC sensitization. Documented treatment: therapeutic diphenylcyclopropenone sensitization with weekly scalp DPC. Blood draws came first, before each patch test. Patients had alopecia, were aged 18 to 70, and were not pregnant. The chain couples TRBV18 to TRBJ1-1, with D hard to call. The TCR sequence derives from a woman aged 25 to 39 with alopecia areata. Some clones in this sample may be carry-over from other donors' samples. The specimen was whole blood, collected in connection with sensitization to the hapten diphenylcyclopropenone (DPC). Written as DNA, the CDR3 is TGTGCCAGCTCACCCATGGACGGGAACACTGAAGCTTTCTTT. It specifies CASSPMDGNTEAFF.